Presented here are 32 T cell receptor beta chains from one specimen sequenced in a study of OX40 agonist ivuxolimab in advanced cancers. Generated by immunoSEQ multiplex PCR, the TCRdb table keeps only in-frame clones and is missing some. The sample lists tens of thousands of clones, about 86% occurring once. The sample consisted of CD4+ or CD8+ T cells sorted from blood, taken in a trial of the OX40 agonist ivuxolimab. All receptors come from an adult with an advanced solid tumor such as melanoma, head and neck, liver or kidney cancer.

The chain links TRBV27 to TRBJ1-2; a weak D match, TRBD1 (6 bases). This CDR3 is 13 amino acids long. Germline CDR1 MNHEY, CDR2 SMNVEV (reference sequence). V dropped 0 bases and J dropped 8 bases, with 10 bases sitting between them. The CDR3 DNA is TGTGCCAGCAGTTTATCGGGGGCGGGCGGCTACACCTTC. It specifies CASSLSGAGGYTF.

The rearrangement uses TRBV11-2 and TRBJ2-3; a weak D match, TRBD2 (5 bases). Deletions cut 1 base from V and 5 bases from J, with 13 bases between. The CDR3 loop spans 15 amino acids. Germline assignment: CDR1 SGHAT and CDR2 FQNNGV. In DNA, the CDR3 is TGTGCCAGCAGCTTAGCCGGCGGGTGGGGAGATACGCAGTATTTT. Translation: CASSLAGGWGDTQYF.

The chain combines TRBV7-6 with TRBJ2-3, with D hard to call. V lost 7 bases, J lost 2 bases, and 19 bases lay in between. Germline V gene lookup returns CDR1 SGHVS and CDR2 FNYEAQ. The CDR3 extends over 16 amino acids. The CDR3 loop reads CASNPTGGSNTDTQYF. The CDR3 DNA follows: TGTGCCAGCAACCCTACGGGCGGATCAAACACAGATACGCAGTATTTT.

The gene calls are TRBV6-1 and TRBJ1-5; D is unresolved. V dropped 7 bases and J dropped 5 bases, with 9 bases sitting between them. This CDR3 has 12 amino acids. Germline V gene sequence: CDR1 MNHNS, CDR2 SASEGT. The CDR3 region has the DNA TGTGCCAGCAATCCGGGTTATCAGCCCCAGCATTTT. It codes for CASNPGYQPQHF.

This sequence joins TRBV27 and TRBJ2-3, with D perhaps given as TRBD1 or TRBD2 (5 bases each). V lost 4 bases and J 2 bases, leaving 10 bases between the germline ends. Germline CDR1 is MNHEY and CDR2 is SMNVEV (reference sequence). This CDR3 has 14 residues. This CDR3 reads CASSYLGDTDTQYF. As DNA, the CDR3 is TGTGCCAGCAGTTACCTGGGGGACACAGATACGCAGTATTTT.

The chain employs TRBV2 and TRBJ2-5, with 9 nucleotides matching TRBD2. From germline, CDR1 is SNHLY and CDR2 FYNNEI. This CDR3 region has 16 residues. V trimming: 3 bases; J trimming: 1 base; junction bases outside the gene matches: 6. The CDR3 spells CASSEVAGVPQETQYF. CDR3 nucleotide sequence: TGTGCCAGCAGTGAGGTAGCGGGGGTCCCCCAAGAGACCCAGTACTTC.

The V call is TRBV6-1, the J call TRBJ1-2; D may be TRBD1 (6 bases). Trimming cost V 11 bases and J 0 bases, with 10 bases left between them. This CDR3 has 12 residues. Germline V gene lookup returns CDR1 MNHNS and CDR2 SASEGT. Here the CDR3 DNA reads TGTGCCGGTGGGGACACTAACTATGGCTACACCTTC. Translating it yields CAGGDTNYGYTF.

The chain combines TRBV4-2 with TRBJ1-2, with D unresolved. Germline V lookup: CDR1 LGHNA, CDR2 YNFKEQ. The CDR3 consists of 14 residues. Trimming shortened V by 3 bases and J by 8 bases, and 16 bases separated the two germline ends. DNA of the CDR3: TGTGCCAGCAGCCAGGCTCCCGCGGCATTGGGCTACACCTTC. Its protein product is CASSQAPAALGYTF.

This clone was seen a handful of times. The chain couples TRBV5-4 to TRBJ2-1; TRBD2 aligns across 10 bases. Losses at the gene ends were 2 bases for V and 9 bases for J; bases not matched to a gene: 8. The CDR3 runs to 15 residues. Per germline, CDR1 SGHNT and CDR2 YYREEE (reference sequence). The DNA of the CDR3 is TGTGCCAGCAGCTTTGAAGCGGGGGGGCCGGGTGAGCAGTTCTTC. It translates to CASSFEAGGPGEQFF.

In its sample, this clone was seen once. CDR3 DNA sequence: TGTGCCAGCAGTTACTCACAGGGGCGAGGCTACACCTTC. The encoded protein is CASSYSQGRGYTF. The V gene is TRBV6-6, the J gene TRBJ1-2, with 7 nucleotides matching TRBD1. Germline CDR1 MNHNY, CDR2 SVGAGI (reference sequence). This CDR3 region has 13 residues. V lost 0 bases, J lost 8 bases, and 3 bases stayed unmatched.

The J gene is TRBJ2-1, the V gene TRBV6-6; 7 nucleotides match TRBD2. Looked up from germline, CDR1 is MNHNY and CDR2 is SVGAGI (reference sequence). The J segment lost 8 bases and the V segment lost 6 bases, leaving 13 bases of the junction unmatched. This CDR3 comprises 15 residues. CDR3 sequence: CASSFRDYLDHEQFF. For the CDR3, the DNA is TGTGCCAGCAGCTTCCGGGACTACCTAGACCATGAGCAGTTCTTC.

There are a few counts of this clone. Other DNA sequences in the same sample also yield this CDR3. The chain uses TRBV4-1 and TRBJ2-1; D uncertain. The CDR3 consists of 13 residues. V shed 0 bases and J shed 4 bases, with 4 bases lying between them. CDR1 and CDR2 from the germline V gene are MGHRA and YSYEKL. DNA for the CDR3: TGCGCCAGCAGCCAAGATCCATACAATGAGCAGTTCTTC. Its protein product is CASSQDPYNEQFF.

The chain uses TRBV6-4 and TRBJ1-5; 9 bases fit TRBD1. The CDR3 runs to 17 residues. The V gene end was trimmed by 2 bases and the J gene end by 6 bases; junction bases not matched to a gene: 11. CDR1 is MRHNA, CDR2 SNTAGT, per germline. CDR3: CASSDPDLDRGTQPQHF. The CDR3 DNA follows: TGTGCCAGCAGTGACCCGGACCTAGACAGGGGGACTCAGCCCCAGCATTTT.

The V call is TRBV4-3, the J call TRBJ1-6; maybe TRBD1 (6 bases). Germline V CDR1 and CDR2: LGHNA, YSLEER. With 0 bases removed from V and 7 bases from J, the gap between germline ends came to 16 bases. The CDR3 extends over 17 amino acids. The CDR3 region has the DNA TGCGCCAGCAGCCAAGATTGGCGACCAGGGGAAAATTCACCCCTCCACTTT. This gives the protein CASSQDWRPGENSPLHF.

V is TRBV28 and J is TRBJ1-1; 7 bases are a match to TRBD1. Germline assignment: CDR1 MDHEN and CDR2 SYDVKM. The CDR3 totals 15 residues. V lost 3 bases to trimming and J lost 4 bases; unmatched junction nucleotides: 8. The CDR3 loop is CASSFPAGGATEAFF. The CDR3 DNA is TGTGCCAGCAGTTTTCCGGCAGGGGGTGCCACTGAAGCTTTCTTT.

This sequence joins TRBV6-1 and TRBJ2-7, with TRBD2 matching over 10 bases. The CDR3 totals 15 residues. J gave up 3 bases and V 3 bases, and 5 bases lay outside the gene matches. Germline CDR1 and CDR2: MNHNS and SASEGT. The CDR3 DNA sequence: TGTGCCAGCAGTGATCGACTAGCGGGTGTCTACGAGCAGTACTTC. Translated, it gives CASSDRLAGVYEQYF.

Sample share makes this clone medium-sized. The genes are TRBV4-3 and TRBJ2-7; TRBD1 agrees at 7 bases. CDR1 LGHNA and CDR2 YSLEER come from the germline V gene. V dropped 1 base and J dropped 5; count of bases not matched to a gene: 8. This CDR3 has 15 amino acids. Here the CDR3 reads CASSQAQGVSDEQYF. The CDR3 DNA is TGCGCCAGCAGCCAAGCCCAGGGGGTTAGCGACGAGCAGTACTTC.

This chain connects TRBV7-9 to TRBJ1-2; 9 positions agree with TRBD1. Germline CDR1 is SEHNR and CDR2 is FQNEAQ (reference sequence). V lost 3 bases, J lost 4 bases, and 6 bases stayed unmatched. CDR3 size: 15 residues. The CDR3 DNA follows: TGTGCCAGCAGCTTGGGGACAGGGAACCGCTATGGCTACACCTTC. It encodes CASSLGTGNRYGYTF.

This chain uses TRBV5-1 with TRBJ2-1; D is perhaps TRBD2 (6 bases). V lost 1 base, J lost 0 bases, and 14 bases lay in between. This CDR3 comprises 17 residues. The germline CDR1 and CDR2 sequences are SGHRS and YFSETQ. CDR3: CASSLQAAGLSYNEQFF. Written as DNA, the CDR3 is TGCGCCAGCAGCTTGCAGGCAGCGGGCCTCTCCTACAATGAGCAGTTCTTC.

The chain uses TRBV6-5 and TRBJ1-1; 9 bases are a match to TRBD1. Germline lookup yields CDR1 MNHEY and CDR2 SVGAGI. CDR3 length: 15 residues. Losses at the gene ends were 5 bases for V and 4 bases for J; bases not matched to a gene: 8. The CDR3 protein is CASSNRDREITEAFF. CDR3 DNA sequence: TGTGCCAGCAGTAACCGGGACAGGGAGATCACTGAAGCTTTCTTT.

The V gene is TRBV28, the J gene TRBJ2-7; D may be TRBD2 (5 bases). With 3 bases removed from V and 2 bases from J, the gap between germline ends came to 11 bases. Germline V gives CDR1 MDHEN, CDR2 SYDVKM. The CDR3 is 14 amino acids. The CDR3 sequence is CASSFRGFAYEQYV. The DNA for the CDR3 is TGTGCCAGCAGTTTCCGAGGGTTCGCCTACGAGCAGTACGTC.

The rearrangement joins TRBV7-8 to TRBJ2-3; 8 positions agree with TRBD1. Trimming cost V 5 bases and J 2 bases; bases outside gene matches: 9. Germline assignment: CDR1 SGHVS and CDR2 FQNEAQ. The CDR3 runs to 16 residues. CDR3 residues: CASSASGGQITDTQYF. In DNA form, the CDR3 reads TGTGCCAGCAGCGCATCAGGGGGCCAGATCACAGATACGCAGTATTTT.

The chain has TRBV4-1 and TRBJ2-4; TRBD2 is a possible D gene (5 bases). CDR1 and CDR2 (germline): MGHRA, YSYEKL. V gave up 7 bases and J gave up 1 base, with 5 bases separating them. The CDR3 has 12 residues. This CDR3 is CASTGAKNIQYF. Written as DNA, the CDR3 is TGCGCCAGCACGGGGGCCAAAAACATTCAGTACTTC.

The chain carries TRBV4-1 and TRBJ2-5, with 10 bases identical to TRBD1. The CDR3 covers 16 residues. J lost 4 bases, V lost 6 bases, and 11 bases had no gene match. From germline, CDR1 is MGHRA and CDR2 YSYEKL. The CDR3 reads CASRGQGLGTRETQYF. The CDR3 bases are TGCGCCAGCAGGGGACAGGGGCTTGGCACACGAGAGACCCAGTACTTC.

CDR3 loop: CASSLESGTSTDTQYF. For the CDR3, the DNA is TGTGCCAGCAGCTTAGAATCCGGGACCAGCACAGATACGCAGTATTTT. The rearrangement uses TRBV7-8 and TRBJ2-3; D may correspond to TRBD1 or TRBD2 (5 bases each). V was cut by 1 base and J by 0 bases, with 11 bases left in between. The germline V gene encodes CDR1 SGHVS and CDR2 FQNEAQ. This CDR3 spans 16 amino acids.

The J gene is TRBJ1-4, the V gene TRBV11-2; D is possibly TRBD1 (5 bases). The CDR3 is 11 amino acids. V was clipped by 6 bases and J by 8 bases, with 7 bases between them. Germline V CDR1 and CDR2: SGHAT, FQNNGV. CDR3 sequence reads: CASRWGEKLFF. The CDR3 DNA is TGTGCCAGCAGATGGGGCGAAAAACTGTTTTTT. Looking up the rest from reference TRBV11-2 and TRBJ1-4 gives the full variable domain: EAGVAQSPRYKIIEKRQSVAFWCNPISGHATLYWYQQILGQGPKLLIQFQNNGVVDDSQLPKDRFSAERLKGVDSTLKIQPAKLEDSAVYLCASRWGEKLFFGSGTQLSVL.

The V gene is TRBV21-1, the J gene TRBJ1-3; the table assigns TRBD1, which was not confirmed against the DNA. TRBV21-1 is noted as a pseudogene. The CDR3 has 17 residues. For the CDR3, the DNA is TGTGCCAGCAGCAAGCCGGGACAGGGCCTCTCTGGAAACACCATATATTTT. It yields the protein CASSKPGQGLSGNTIYF.

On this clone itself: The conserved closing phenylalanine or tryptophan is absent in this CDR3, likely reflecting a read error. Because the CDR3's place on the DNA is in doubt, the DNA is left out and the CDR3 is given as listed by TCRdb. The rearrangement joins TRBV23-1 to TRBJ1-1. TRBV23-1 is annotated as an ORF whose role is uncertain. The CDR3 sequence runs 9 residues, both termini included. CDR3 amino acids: CASSHSGTK.

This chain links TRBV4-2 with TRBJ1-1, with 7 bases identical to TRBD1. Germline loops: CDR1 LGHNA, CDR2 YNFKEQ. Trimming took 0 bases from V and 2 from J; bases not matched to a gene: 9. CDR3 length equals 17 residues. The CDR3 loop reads CASSQDTGAIINTEAFF. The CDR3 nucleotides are TGTGCCAGCAGCCAAGATACAGGGGCCATCATTAACACTGAAGCTTTCTTT.

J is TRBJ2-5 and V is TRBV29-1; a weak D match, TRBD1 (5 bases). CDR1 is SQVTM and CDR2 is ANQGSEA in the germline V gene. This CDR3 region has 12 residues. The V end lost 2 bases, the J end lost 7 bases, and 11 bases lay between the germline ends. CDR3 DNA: TGCAGCGTTGAAAGGGGAACAGGGACCCAGTACTTC. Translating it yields CSVERGTGTQYF. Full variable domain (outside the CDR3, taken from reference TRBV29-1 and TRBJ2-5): SAVISQKPSRDICQRGTSLTIQCQVDSQVTMMFWYRQQPGQSLTLIATANQGSEATYESGFVIDKFPISRPNLTFSTLTVSNMSPEDSSIYLCSVERGTGTQYFGPGTRLLVL.

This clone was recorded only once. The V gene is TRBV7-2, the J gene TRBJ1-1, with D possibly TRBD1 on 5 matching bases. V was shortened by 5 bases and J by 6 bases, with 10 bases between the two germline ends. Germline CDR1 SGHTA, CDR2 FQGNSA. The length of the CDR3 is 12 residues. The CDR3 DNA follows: TGTGCCAGCAGCCAAGGGGTATCTGAAGCTTTCTTT. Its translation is CASSQGVSEAFF.

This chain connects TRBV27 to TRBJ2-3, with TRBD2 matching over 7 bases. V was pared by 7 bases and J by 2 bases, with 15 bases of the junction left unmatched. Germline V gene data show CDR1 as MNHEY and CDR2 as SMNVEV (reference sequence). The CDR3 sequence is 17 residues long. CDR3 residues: CASTLLRAGELTDTQYF. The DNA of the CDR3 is TGTGCCAGCACCCTTCTGAGGGCGGGGGAACTCACAGATACGCAGTATTTT.